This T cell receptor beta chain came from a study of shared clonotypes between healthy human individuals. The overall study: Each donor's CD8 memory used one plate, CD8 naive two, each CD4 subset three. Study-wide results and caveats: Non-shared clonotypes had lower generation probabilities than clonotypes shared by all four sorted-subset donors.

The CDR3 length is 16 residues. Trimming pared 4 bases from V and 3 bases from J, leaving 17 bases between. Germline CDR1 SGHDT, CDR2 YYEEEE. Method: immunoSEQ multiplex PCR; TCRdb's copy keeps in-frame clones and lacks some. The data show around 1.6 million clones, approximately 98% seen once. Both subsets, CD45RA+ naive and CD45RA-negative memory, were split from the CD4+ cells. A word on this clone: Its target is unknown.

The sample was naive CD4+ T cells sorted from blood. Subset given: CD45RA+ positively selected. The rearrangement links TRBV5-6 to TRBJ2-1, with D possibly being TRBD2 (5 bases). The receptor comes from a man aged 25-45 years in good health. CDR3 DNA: TGTGCCAGCAGCCTCGCAGACGGGAACCTCTACAATGAGCAGTTCTTC. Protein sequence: CASSLADGNLYNEQFF.